The 31 T cell receptor beta chains below were found in one sample sequenced in a study of technical replicates of blood from a few donors. Only in-frame clones appear in the TCRdb table, and some are missing; sequencing was by immunoSEQ multiplex PCR. The profile covers approximately 78,000 clones, with roughly 89% appearing a single time and approximately 0.34% taken by the ten largest. The specimen was T cells isolated from PBMCs. These receptors all stem from a human donor in good health.

This clone was recorded only once. For the CDR3, the DNA is TGTGCCACCTCGCCAAGAGGGACAGGCCGGGGCTACACCTTC. It codes for CATSPRGTGRGYTF. The V gene is TRBV19, the J gene TRBJ1-2; 8 nucleotides align to TRBD1. After removal of 10 bases from V and 8 bases from J, the junction contained 15 bases not matched to a gene. CDR1 is LNHDA and CDR2 is SQIVND in the germline V gene (reference sequence). This CDR3 is built from 14 residues.

Only one count was recorded for this clone. V is TRBV9 and J is TRBJ2-1; 10 bases fit TRBD2. CDR3 length equals 18 residues. The ends lost 0 bases at V and 6 bases at J; junction bases unmatched: 12. CDR1 is SGDLS, CDR2 YYNGEE, per germline. In DNA form, the CDR3 reads TGTGCCAGCAGCGTAGGGCTAGCGGGAGACCTCGGGATCAATGAGCAGTTCTTC. It is translated as CASSVGLAGDLGINEQFF.

This chain links TRBV5-1 with TRBJ1-2, with D unclear. The CDR3 spans 14 residues. The V gene lost 3 bases and the J gene lost 8 bases, with 17 bases spanning the gap. The germline V gene has CDR1 SGHRS and CDR2 YFSETQ. The chain's CDR3 is CASSSKPRELGYTF. The CDR3 coding sequence is TGCGCCAGCAGCTCCAAACCCCGGGAGCTAGGCTACACCTTC.

The chain links TRBV7-2 to TRBJ2-2; D gene unclear. CDR1 and CDR2 from the germline V gene are SGHTA and FQGNSA. The CDR3 covers 16 residues. V lost 10 bases to trimming and J lost 3 bases, with 21 bases between them. The CDR3 sequence is CATGPSIDDHTGELFF. CDR3 bases: TGTGCCACCGGTCCAAGTATCGATGATCACACCGGGGAGCTGTTTTTT.

The V call is TRBV13, the J call TRBJ2-7, with 12 bases identical to TRBD2. Looked up from germline, CDR1 is PRHDT and CDR2 is FYEKMQ (reference sequence). The CDR3 has 14 residues. V lost 5 bases, J lost 3 bases, and 2 bases stayed unmatched. CDR3 DNA: TGTGCCAGCAGCAAACTAGCGGGGGGCTACGAGCAGTACTTC. Translation gives CASSKLAGGYEQYF. The whole variable domain, filled in from reference TRBV13 and TRBJ2-7, reads AAGVIQSPRHLIKEKRETATLKCYPIPRHDTVYWYQQGPGQDPQFLISFYEKMQSDKGSIPDRFSAQQFSDYHSELNMSSLELGDSALYFCASSKLAGGYEQYFGPGTRLTVT.

The J gene is TRBJ2-3, the V gene TRBV27; 9 nucleotides agree with TRBD2. This CDR3 region has 18 residues. The V segment lost 1 base and the J segment 1 base; nucleotides outside the gene matches: 9. Germline V gene lookup returns CDR1 MNHEY and CDR2 SMNVEV (reference sequence). The CDR3 bases are TGTGCCAGCAGTTTATTTACTAGCGGGTGGTCAGGCACAGATACGCAGTATTTT. Translated: CASSLFTSGWSGTDTQYF.

The CDR3 DNA reads TGCGCCAGCAGCCTGGAGGTAGGGACTAGCGGTACGCAGTATTTT. Encoded protein: CASSLEVGTSGTQYF. V gene TRBV5-1 combines with J gene TRBJ2-3, with 11 positions matching TRBD2. Germline V gene lookup returns CDR1 SGHRS and CDR2 YFSETQ. V lost 4 bases to trimming and J lost 8 bases; unmatched junction nucleotides: 9. CDR3 length: 15 amino acids. The full variable domain, in which reference TRBV5-1 and TRBJ2-3 provide the parts outside the CDR3, is KAGVTQTPRYLIKTRGQQVTLSCSPISGHRSVSWYQQTPGQGLQFLFEYFSETQRNKGNFPGRFSGRQFSNSRSEMNVSTLELGDSALYLCASSLEVGTSGTQYFGPGTRLTVL.

The gene calls are TRBV7-2 and TRBJ2-5, with 11 bases matching TRBD2. Germline V gives CDR1 SGHTA, CDR2 FQGNSA. The V gene end was trimmed by 6 bases and the J gene end by 0 bases; junction bases not matched to a gene: 6. CDR3 length equals 16 residues. CDR3 nucleotides: TGTGCCAGCAGACGACTAGCGGGATCTCACCAAGAGACCCAGTACTTC. Its translation is CASRRLAGSHQETQYF. The full variable domain, rest sourced from reference TRBV7-2 and TRBJ2-5, is GAGVSQSPSNKVTEKGKDVELRCDPISGHTALYWYRQSLGQGLEFLIYFQGNSAPDKSGLPSDRFSAERTGGSVSTLTIQRTQQEDSAVYLCASRRLAGSHQETQYFGPGTRLLVL.

V usage is TRBV5-4 and J usage is TRBJ2-3; the match to TRBD2 covers 10 bases. Germline CDR1 and CDR2: SGHNT and YYREEE (reference sequence). The length of the CDR3 is 17 residues. The V segment lost 0 bases and the J segment 0 bases; nucleotides outside the gene matches: 4. The DNA for the CDR3 is TGTGCCAGCAGCTTGGGACTAGCGGGTTCTAGCACAGATACGCAGTATTTT. Protein sequence: CASSLGLAGSSTDTQYF.

This chain connects TRBV9 to TRBJ2-7; 7 bases match TRBD2. This CDR3 spans 16 amino acids. Germline trimming cut 0 bases from V and 2 bases from J; bases unmatched to any gene: 8. Germline V gene data show CDR1 as SGDLS and CDR2 as YYNGEE. The CDR3 coding sequence is TGTGCCAGCAGCGTAGCTTCAATCAGCGGGGCCTACGAGCAGTACTTC. Protein sequence: CASSVASISGAYEQYF.

V is TRBV29-1 and J is TRBJ2-1; TRBD2 matches 13 bases. CDR3 length: 15 residues. V trimming: 6 bases; J trimming: 2 bases; junction bases outside the gene matches: 4. Germline lookup yields CDR1 SQVTM and CDR2 ANQGSEA. The CDR3 sequence is CSVDGLAGAYNEQFF. Written as DNA, the CDR3 is TGCAGCGTAGATGGACTAGCGGGAGCCTACAATGAGCAGTTCTTC.

The rearrangement uses TRBV6-5 and TRBJ2-7, with TRBD2 matching 13 bases. The CDR3 is 16 residues long. Germline-derived CDR1 and CDR2 are MNHEY and SVGAGI. V dropped 4 bases and J dropped 2; count of bases not matched to a gene: 5. In DNA, the CDR3 is TGTGCCAGCAGTTGGACTAGCGGGAGTGGGACCTACGAGCAGTACTTC. Amino acids: CASSWTSGSGTYEQYF.

V usage is TRBV7-2 and J usage is TRBJ2-3, with TRBD1 matching over 8 bases. Germline CDR1 reads SGHTA; CDR2 reads FQGNSA. V dropped 4 bases and J dropped 2; count of bases not matched to a gene: 8. This CDR3 region has 16 residues. The CDR3 bases are TGTGCCAGCAGCTATTCAGGGGGCTTATACACAGATACGCAGTATTTT. It codes for CASSYSGGLYTDTQYF. Full variable domain (remainder filled in from reference TRBV7-2 and TRBJ2-3): GAGVSQSPSNKVTEKGKDVELRCDPISGHTALYWYRQSLGQGLEFLIYFQGNSAPDKSGLPSDRFSAERTGGSVSTLTIQRTQQEDSAVYLCASSYSGGLYTDTQYFGPGTRLTVL.

The rearrangement links TRBV7-8 to TRBJ2-7; D remains ambiguous. Germline CDR1 and CDR2: SGHVS and FQNEAQ. This CDR3 contains 14 residues. Trimming stripped 1 base from V and 5 bases from J, with 12 bases between. CDR3 coding DNA: TGTGCCAGCAGCTTAGGCCTTAGTGTCGACGAGCAGTACTTC. This translates into CASSLGLSVDEQYF.

V is TRBV20-1 and J is TRBJ2-1; 7 bases are a match to TRBD2. This CDR3 contains 11 residues. Germline CDR1 and CDR2: DFQATT and SNEGSKA (reference sequence). V lost 0 bases, J lost 15 bases, and 5 bases stayed unmatched. CDR3 sequence (DNA): TGCAGTGCTAGAGATAGACTAGCTAGGTTCTTC. Protein product: CSARDRLARFF.

V is TRBV10-3 and J is TRBJ2-7; TRBD2 aligns across 8 bases. Germline V gene sequence: CDR1 ENHRY, CDR2 SYGVKD. V trimming: 0 bases; J trimming: 0 bases; junction bases outside the gene matches: 1. This CDR3 is built from 15 residues. The DNA of the CDR3 is TGTGCCATCAGTGAGTCGGGGACTAGCTCCTACGAGCAGTACTTC. This codes for CAISESGTSSYEQYF.

The chain couples TRBV27 to TRBJ1-2; D ambiguous. The germline V and J ends were trimmed by 3 bases and 2 bases, with 7 bases remaining between them. CDR1 and CDR2 from the germline V gene are MNHEY and SMNVEV (reference sequence). There are 13 residues in the CDR3. CDR3 coding DNA: TGTGCCAGCAGTTTCAACAGAAACTATGGCTACACCTTC. Its translation: CASSFNRNYGYTF.

This clone was counted a few times. The gene calls are TRBV7-9 and TRBJ1-1; D unclear. V lost 3 bases, J lost 1 base, and 3 bases lay in between. Germline V CDR1 and CDR2: SEHNR, FQNEAQ (reference sequence). The CDR3 runs 12 residues. CDR3 region: CASSFRNTEAFF. The CDR3 nucleotides read TGTGCCAGCAGCTTTAGGAACACTGAAGCTTTCTTT.

This sequence joins TRBV6-4 and TRBJ2-7; the D is unclear. Trimming pared 3 bases from V and 4 bases from J, leaving 10 bases between. This CDR3 has 13 residues. CDR1 MRHNA and CDR2 SNTAGT come from the germline V gene. The CDR3 sequence: CASSEQIDYEQYF. In DNA form, the CDR3 reads TGTGCCAGCAGTGAACAGATCGATTACGAGCAGTACTTC.

This clone was seen only a few times. The chain carries TRBV28 and TRBJ2-6, with 9 nucleotides matching TRBD1. The CDR3 totals 17 residues. J lost 1 base, V lost 5 bases, and 6 bases had no gene match. Per the germline V gene, CDR1 is MDHEN and CDR2 is SYDVKM. Here the CDR3 reads CASSKPGTGSGANVLTF. Here the CDR3 DNA reads TGTGCCAGCAGTAAGCCCGGGACAGGGTCTGGGGCCAACGTCCTGACTTTC.

This chain uses TRBV4-2 with TRBJ2-7; 7 bases fit TRBD2. This CDR3 comprises 16 residues. CDR1 is LGHNA and CDR2 is YNFKEQ in the germline V gene. The V segment lost 0 bases and the J segment 0 bases; nucleotides outside the gene matches: 5. This chain's CDR3 is CASSQDARGFSYEQYF. The CDR3 DNA reads TGTGCCAGCAGCCAAGATGCGCGGGGGTTCTCCTACGAGCAGTACTTC.

In its sample, this clone was seen once. The chain carries TRBV15 and TRBJ1-5, with 7 nucleotides matching TRBD1. The V segment lost 5 bases and the J segment 7 bases; nucleotides outside the gene matches: 8. The CDR3 is 14 residues long. CDR1 is LNHNV, CDR2 YYDKDF, per germline (reference sequence). DNA for the CDR3: TGTGCCACCAGCCCTCAAGGGGGCGGACAGCCCCAGCATTTT. This gives the protein CATSPQGGGQPQHF. Full variable domain (missing parts from reference TRBV15 and TRBJ1-5): DAMVIQNPRYQVTQFGKPVTLSCSQTLNHNVMYWYQQKSSQAPKLLFHYYDKDFNNEADTPDNFQSRRPNTSFCFLDIRSPGLGDTAMYLCATSPQGGGQPQHFGDGTRLSIL.

The V gene is TRBV7-3, the J gene TRBJ1-1, with D unclear. CDR1 is SGHTA and CDR2 is FQGTGA in the germline V gene. The CDR3 covers 15 residues. Trimming pared 2 bases from V and 1 base from J, leaving 11 bases between. The CDR3, as DNA: TGTGCCAGCAGCTTATCTAATGCCCAGAACACTGAAGCTTTCTTT. Translation: CASSLSNAQNTEAFF.

Details on this clone: The junction departs from germline at one end; a sequencing error may be responsible. This chain joins TRBV13 and TRBJ2-1, with D possibly matching TRBD1 (6 bases). The germline CDR1 and CDR2 sequences are PRHDT and FYEKMQ (reference sequence). CDR3 size: 13 residues. In DNA, the CDR3 is TGTGCCAGCAGGTTAGGGACACACAATGAGCAGTTCTTC. Residues: CASRLGTHNEQFF.

In DNA form, the CDR3 reads TGTGCCAGCAGCCCGCCACAGGGGGCTAGCAATCAGCCCCAGCATTTT. Protein product: CASSPPQGASNQPQHF. V gene TRBV7-2 combines with J gene TRBJ1-5; TRBD1 aligns across 9 bases. Germline values: CDR1 SGHTA, CDR2 FQGNSA. This CDR3 region has 16 residues. V was pared by 5 bases and J by 0 bases, with 5 bases of the junction left unmatched.

This chain links TRBV5-1 with TRBJ2-1, with TRBD1 matching over 10 bases. The germline gives CDR1 SGHRS, CDR2 YFSETQ. The CDR3 has 15 amino acids. With V trimmed by 0 bases and J by 8 bases, 5 bases remained unmatched. CDR3 in DNA: TGCGCCAGCAGCTTGGCGGGACAGGGGTTCGATGAGCAGTTCTTC. It translates to CASSLAGQGFDEQFF.

The V and J genes are TRBV19 and TRBJ1-5, with 7 bases matching TRBD1. The CDR3 is made up of 15 amino acids. V lost 3 bases to trimming and J lost 3 bases; unmatched junction nucleotides: 5. Germline V gene sequence: CDR1 LNHDA, CDR2 SQIVND (reference sequence). In nucleotides, the CDR3 is TGTGCCAGTAGTATTGTGGGACAGCCCAATCAGCCCCAGCATTTT. Its translation is CASSIVGQPNQPQHF.

This chain uses TRBV19 with TRBJ1-1; tentative D call: TRBD1 (5 bases). The germline CDR1 and CDR2 sequences are LNHDA and SQIVND (reference sequence). V lost 7 bases and J 12 bases, leaving 15 bases between the germline ends. CDR3 size: 11 residues. CDR3 in amino acids: CASTKGLRTFF. CDR3 DNA: TGTGCCAGTACTAAGGGGCTGAGGACTTTCTTT.

This clone has more than one count but fewer than ten. This sequence joins TRBV29-1 and TRBJ1-1; 7 nucleotides match TRBD1. Looked up from germline, CDR1 is SQVTM and CDR2 is ANQGSEA. This CDR3 is built from 13 residues. With 3 bases clipped from V and 6 bases from J, the junction kept 7 bases outside the gene matches. This CDR3 reads CSVEWDSFSEAFF. CDR3 sequence (DNA): TGCAGCGTTGAGTGGGACAGTTTCTCTGAAGCTTTCTTT.

Here the CDR3 reads CASRPRGGGRSNQPQHF. CDR3 nucleotide sequence: TGTGCCAGCAGACCCAGAGGAGGGGGCAGGAGCAATCAGCCCCAGCATTTT. The chain carries TRBV27 and TRBJ1-5, with 7 bases aligning to TRBD1. The trim removed 6 bases at V and 1 base at J, leaving 12 bases unmatched. CDR1 is MNHEY and CDR2 is SMNVEV in the germline V gene (reference sequence). The CDR3 totals 17 residues.

The chain is built from TRBV28 and TRBJ1-1; a possible D gene is TRBD1 (6 bases). In germline, CDR1 is MDHEN, CDR2 SYDVKM. The CDR3 has 15 amino acids. The germline V and J ends were trimmed by 4 bases and 3 bases, with 15 bases remaining between them. CDR3 amino acids: CASSSLGQKHTEAFF. In nucleotides, the CDR3 is TGTGCCAGCAGTTCCCTAGGACAGAAACACACTGAAGCTTTCTTT.